This T cell receptor beta chain originates from a study of cytomegalovirus exposure and HLA in healthy donors (dated by TCRdb to 2016 to 2017). For the wider study: An earlier analysis of about 560 of the donors reported 276 Gb of sequence data and 117 million unique TCR beta sequences obtained from 180 million or so T cells. A later analysis re-analyzed previously published TCR beta repertoires from approximately 700 donors and added high-resolution HLA genotyping to study TCR occurrence patterns. Among the roughly 400 genotyped donors, approximately 76% belonged to the genetic ancestry cluster associated with self-reported Caucasian donors. The aim of the study was to test whether cataloging public T cell receptors could identify signatures of past pathogen exposure. Among almost 400 genotyped donors of the cohort, an average of approximately 240,000 unique TCR beta nucleotide sequences were sequenced per donor, roughly 18% of them non-productive. The number of typed donors differed by locus: 629-630 for A, B, C, DRB1 and DQB1; approximately 520 for DQA1; approximately 600 for DPA1; and some 430 for DPB1. Besides the first cohort of around 700 subjects, a separate validation cohort made up of 90 to 150 different subjects was used. In an earlier analysis of a few hundred of the donors, high-throughput TCR beta sequencing was used to judge whether each TCR beta V gene segment behaved as functional or pseudogenic. In a later genetic analysis, genome-wide SNP genotypes for about 55% of the roughly 670 donors were used, and that subset was treated as a discovery cohort. Using immunosequencing, the study profiled T cell repertoires from 550 to 750 subjects and related those repertoires to cytomegalovirus serostatus. Alongside the repertoire data, information on donor age, sex, ethnicity and CMV serostatus was compiled. HLA typing included class I and class II loci at four-digit resolution. Approximately 300 gigabases of sequencing data and tens of millions of unique TCR sequences were included in an early release covering around 600 HLA-typed donors. Several DR-DQ haplotypes were treated as single units for association and clustering because of strong linkage in the cohort. The later analysis used no new phenotypic data to find candidate immune exposures, relying instead on TCR beta sequences and their occurrence across donors. All discovery cohort repertoires had been generated on a single sequencing platform. High-throughput TCR immunosequencing, statistical association of individual TCRs with disease status, and machine learning were combined to predict cytomegalovirus infection status. On the study overall, not on this receptor specifically: An association between a missense DCLRE1C variant and V-gene and J-gene trimming of TCR beta chains was found in a later genetic analysis and replicated in an independent cohort. Cytomegalovirus status was reported to be diagnosed by the classifier with high specificity and sensitivity in both the original and validation cohorts. Because some donors lacked HLA typing at each locus, the association tests relied only on the typed subset. In the study, 164 TCR beta chains were listed as associated with cytomegalovirus. In a later analysis, HLA-associated TCR beta chains were found to be more clonally expanded and to have lower generation probabilities than equally common non-associated chains. A later analysis reported that several top co-occurrence clusters appeared linked to parvovirus B19, influenza, CMV and Epstein-Barr virus. Presence/absence analyses assumed roughly uniform sequencing depth across donors, an assumption that may not hold. A later analysis found that most CMV-associated TCR beta chains appeared HLA-restricted, with HLA associations seemingly driven largely by CMV exposure. Compared with the roughly 600-donor mean, donors in an Asian-associated ancestry cluster had fewer N-insertions in productive TCRs, according to a later genetic analysis. In a later analysis, the rate of TCR association differed among HLA loci, with DRB1 alleles having the most associated TCRs and HLA-C alleles having the fewest. Immune exposure information for the cohort was limited to CMV serostatus. Most TCR sequences were observed very rarely across donors, whereas some public TCRs were present in many individuals. A group of highly shared sequence variants was considered likely to be a technical artifact of the sequencing pipeline. A few of the identified cytomegalovirus-associated TCR beta chains were confirmed in vitro to be specific for cytomegalovirus antigens. When HLA alleles, especially DR and DQ, strongly co-occurred, TCR associations were difficult to assign to individual alleles. The earlier analysis of approximately 540 of the donors excluded 15 to 20 rarely observed V segments, including chromosome 9 orphons, because counts were too low. According to the authors, the approach could potentially be generalized to other disease states and immunological phenotypes. In an earlier analysis of some 540 of the donors, most TCR beta V segments appeared in productive rearrangements about 87% or about 30% of the time, broadly matching IMGT annotations. A further reported finding was that TCR beta sequences accurately predicted the HLA-A and HLA-B alleles for most subjects in the first cohort. In a later analysis, some 17,000 TCR beta sequences were associated with specific HLA alleles at a false discovery rate of 0.05. Some IMGT-functional V segments, including TRBV6-2 and TRBV6-3, could not be told apart with the 87-base-pair reads, so those segments were excluded. This cohort had only TCR beta chains sequenced, and the lack of alpha or paired-chain data limited which features could be detected. Correlated functional status among segregating V segments might be attributable to linkage disequilibrium, but an unknown experimental factor could not be ruled out.

Only a few counts were recorded for this clone. The antigen this receptor binds is unknown. The sample holds no much larger clone one base away, and base qualities are not on file. CDR1 MNHNS and CDR2 SASEGT were looked up in the germline V gene. The CDR3 contains 20 residues, cysteine and phenylalanine counted. Only the CDR3 portion is preserved as DNA: 60 bases, with reading frame beginning at the first base. Cut back by 4 bases and 0 bases, the V and J ends lie 25 bases apart. The cohort consisted of 670 or so healthy bone marrow donors. Cohort members were all nominally healthy when sampled, although unrecorded immune exposures were likely present. The donor was CMV seronegative and was included in the group of 352 seronegative cohort members. A peripheral blood sample was provided by each donor, and peripheral blood mononuclear cells were used for TCR beta sequencing. The Qiagen DNeasy Blood Extraction Kit was used to extract genomic DNA from the blood cell samples.

Library construction relied on the immunoSEQ multiplex PCR assay. A mixture of 60 forward primers for TCR Vbeta segments and 13 reverse primers for TCR Jbeta segments was used in the multiplex PCR. The CDR3 region of rearranged TCR beta genes was amplified from genomic DNA with a multiplex PCR assay. The Illumina HiSeq System was used to sequence the amplified TCR beta libraries as 87-base-pair reads. In the original analysis: A later analysis tallied around 80 million unique TCR beta chains across the 700 or so repertoires, and approximately 11 million of those chains were shared by two or more donors. To remove PCR and sequencing errors, raw reads were error-corrected and collapsed into unique sequences using a nearest-neighbor algorithm that merged closely related sequences. V, D and J gene segments were assigned by aligning CDR3 sequences to IMGT reference sequences. Each retained sequence needed at least a six-nucleotide match to both a V gene segment and a J gene segment. Rearrangements were called productive when the CDR3 lacked stop codons and stayed in frame with V and J; all others were non-productive. Following IMGT convention, CDR3 was defined as the stretch from the second conserved V-encoded cysteine to the conserved J-encoded phenylalanine. In an earlier analysis of approximately 590 of the donors, sequences lacking an unambiguous match to a single V gene segment were excluded. An earlier analysis of 587 of the donors called V segments functional above 56.7% productive rearrangements and segregating when the between-donor standard deviation exceeded 5%. A statistical classification framework was built for diagnosing cytomegalovirus status from the catalog of TCR beta chain sequences. V and J gene assignment, in a later analysis, came from comparing TCR nucleotide sequences with IMGT/GENE-DB human TR gene sequences. The TCRdist pipeline was used in a later analysis to assign CDR3 sequences and most-parsimonious VDJ recombination scenarios. A later analysis defined each TCR beta chain by its CDR3 amino acid sequence plus V-gene family, and excluded reads lacking a unique V-gene family. To address suspected cross-contamination and a sequencing artifact, a later analysis removed roughly 640 highly shared, low-generation-probability nucleotide sequences. For each public chain, a later analysis derived a clonal expansion index from normalized ranks of inferred template counts within each repertoire. In a later analysis, generation probabilities were computed with a VDJ recombination model fitted to out-of-frame rearrangements, and the resulting probabilities were checked against IGoR. In a later analysis, hypergeometric tests were used to score TCR-TCR, TCR-HLA and TCR-CMV co-occurrence, with a repertoire-size bias correction applied to TCR pairs. In a later analysis, false discovery rates were estimated by permuting HLA or CMV assignments 20 times. In a later analysis, co-occurring TCRs were grouped using DBSCAN, with TCRdist sequence similarity added in when clustering inside HLA-allele-positive subsets. For co-occurrence clustering, repertoires with fewer than 30,000 or more than 120,000 public chains were excluded, along with five repertoires with anomalous nucleotide sharing. The source is immuneACCESS, and TCRdb retained only in-frame sequences with V and J called. Part of the clones is not carried over; for the studies checked, unresolved V genes explain less than half of this, and the remainder is unexplained. V and J calls plus clone size are reproduced from that table; the DNA served to infer D and trimming. In this sample the table shows 100,000 to 120,000 clones, about 16% of which occur a single time. The ten largest account for roughly 0.89% of the sample.

This receptor chain uses TRBV6-1 and TRBJ1-5; TRBD1 is a weak D gene call, 6 bases matching. The receptor's source is a female donor in good health and CMV-seronegative. The specimen was PBMCs. The DNA sequence is as follows: TGTGCCAGCAGTGCCAGGACAGCGGCCCCGCACCTTTATAGCAATCAGCCCCAGCATTTT. Its product reads: CASSARTAAPHLYSNQPQHF.